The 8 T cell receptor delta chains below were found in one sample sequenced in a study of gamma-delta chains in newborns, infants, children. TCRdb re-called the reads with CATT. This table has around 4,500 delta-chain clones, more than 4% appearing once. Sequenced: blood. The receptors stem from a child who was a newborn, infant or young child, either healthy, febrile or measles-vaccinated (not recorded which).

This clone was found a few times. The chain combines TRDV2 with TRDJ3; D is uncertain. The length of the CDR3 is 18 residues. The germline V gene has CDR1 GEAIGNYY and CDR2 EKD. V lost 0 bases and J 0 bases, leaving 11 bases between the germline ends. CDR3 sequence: CACDTARISSWDTRQMFF. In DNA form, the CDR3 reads TGTGCCTGTGACACCGCGAGGATTAGCTCCTGGGACACCCGACAGATGTTTTTC.

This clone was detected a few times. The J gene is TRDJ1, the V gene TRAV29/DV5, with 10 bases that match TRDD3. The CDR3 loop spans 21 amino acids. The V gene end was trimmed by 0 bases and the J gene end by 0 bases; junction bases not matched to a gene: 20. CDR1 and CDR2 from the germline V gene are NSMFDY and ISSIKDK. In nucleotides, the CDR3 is TGTGCAGCAAGCGAGGGCCTTCTTCTACTGGGGGATCTTTCTGACACCGATAAACTCATCTTT. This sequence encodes CAASEGLLLLGDLSDTDKLIF.

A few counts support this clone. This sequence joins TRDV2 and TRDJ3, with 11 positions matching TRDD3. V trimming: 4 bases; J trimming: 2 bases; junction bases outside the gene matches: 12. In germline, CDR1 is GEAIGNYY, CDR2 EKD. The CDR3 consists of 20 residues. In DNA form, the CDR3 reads TGTGCCTGTGATCCAGTACTGGGGGATAGGAGCCCCTGGGACACCCGACAGATGTTTTTC. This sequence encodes CACDPVLGDRSPWDTRQMFF.

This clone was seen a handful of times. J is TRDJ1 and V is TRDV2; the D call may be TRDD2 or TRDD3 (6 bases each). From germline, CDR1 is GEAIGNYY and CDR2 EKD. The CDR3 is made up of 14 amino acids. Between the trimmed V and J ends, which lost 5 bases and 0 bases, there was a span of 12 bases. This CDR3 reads CACGGSSYTDKLIF. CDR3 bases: TGTGCCTGTGGGGGATCTTCCTACACCGATAAACTCATCTTT.

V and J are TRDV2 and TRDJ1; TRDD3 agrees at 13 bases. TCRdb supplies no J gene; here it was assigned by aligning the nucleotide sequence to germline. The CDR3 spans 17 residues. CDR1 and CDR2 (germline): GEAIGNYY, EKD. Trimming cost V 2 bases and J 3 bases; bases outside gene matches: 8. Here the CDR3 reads CACDKLGDTNRADKLIF. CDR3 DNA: TGTGCCTGTGACAAACTGGGGGATACGAACCGCGCCGATAAACTCATCTTT.

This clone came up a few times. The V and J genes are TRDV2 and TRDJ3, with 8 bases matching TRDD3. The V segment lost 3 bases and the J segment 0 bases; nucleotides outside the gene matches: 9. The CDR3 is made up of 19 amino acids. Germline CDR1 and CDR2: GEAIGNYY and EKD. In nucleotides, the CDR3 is TGTGCCTGTGACCCCATACTGGGGGGCCTCTCCTGGGACACCCGACAGATGTTTTTC. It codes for CACDPILGGLSWDTRQMFF.

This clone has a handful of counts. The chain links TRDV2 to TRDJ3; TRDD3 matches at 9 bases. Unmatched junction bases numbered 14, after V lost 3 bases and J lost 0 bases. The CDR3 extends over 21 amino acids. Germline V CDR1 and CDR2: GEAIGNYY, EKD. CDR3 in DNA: TGTGCCTGTGACCTGGTACTGGGGGACATTCCTCGCTCCTGGGACACCCGACAGATGTTTTTC. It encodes CACDLVLGDIPRSWDTRQMFF.

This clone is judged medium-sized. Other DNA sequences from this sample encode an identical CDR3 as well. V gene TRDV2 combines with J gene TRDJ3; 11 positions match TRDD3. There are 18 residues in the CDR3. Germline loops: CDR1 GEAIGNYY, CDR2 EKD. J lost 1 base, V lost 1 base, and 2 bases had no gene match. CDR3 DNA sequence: TGTGCCTGTGACACTGGGGGATACGCTTCCTGGGACACCCGACAGATGTTTTTC. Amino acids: CACDTGGYASWDTRQMFF.